These 30 T cell receptor beta chains share one sample of origin, sequenced in a study of blood T cells in healthy people across ages. Primers used in a second PCR of roughly 6 to 11 cycles were a sample-barcoded 5' primer and a J-beta primer mix. One entry per CDR3 protein, called by TCRdb with MiXCR from the 5' RACE reads. The sample lists just under 550,000 distinct CDR3 sequences; 24% were seen once. The same specimen was also included in a second study, on T cells of mothers and their children.

The sample taken for sequencing was blood. The receptors here all came from a boy younger than 18 in good health.

The chain links TRBV28 to TRBJ2-7; no firm D call. V lost 5 bases and J 2 bases, leaving 22 bases between the germline ends. The CDR3 has 17 amino acids. From germline, CDR1 is MDHEN and CDR2 SYDVKM. CDR3: CASSSRTVDGVPYEQYF. CDR3 in DNA: TGTGCCAGCAGTAGCCGCACCGTAGACGGTGTTCCCTACGAGCAGTACTTC.

The J gene is TRBJ1-3, the V gene TRBV18; the match to TRBD1 covers 12 bases. This CDR3 is built from 17 residues. Germline lookup yields CDR1 KGHSH and CDR2 LQKENI. J lost 4 bases, V lost 3 bases, and 7 bases had no gene match. The CDR3 region is CASSPNRDRGQGNTIYF. CDR3 coding DNA: TGTGCCAGCTCACCGAACCGGGACAGGGGGCAAGGAAACACCATATATTTT. Together with reference TRBV18 and TRBJ1-3, the CDR3 gives the full variable domain: NAGVMQNPRHLVRRRGQEARLRCSPMKGHSHVYWYRQLPEEGLKFMVYLQKENIIDESGMPKERFSAEFPKEGPSILRIQQVVRGDSAAYFCASSPNRDRGQGNTIYFGEGSWLTVV.

The chain has TRBV20-1 and TRBJ2-3, with D maybe TRBD1 (6 bases). This CDR3 is built from 16 residues. V was shortened by 3 bases and J by 0 bases, with 16 bases between the two germline ends. Germline assignment: CDR1 DFQATT and CDR2 SNEGSKA (reference sequence). CDR3 sequence: CSASSLKDSSTDTQYF. Written as DNA, the CDR3 is TGCAGTGCTAGCTCCCTAAAGGACAGTAGCACAGATACGCAGTATTTT.

This clonotype has only a few counts. V is TRBV5-5 and J is TRBJ2-3; D is undetermined. CDR1 is SGHKS and CDR2 is YYEKEE in the germline V gene (reference sequence). The CDR3 spans 12 residues. Trimming stripped 3 bases from V and 5 bases from J, with 7 bases between. CDR3 sequence (DNA): TGTGCCAGCAGCTACCCTCGAGATACGCAGTATTTT. This encodes CASSYPRDTQYF.

This clonotype has only a few counts. The chain joins TRBV18 to TRBJ1-1, with TRBD1 as a possible D gene (5 bases). V lost 2 bases to trimming and J lost 8 bases, with 18 bases between them. The CDR3 is 15 amino acids. Looked up from germline, CDR1 is KGHSH and CDR2 is LQKENI. The CDR3 region is CASSPLTGGFYEAFF. CDR3 sequence (DNA): TGTGCCAGCTCACCATTAACCGGGGGGTTCTACGAAGCTTTCTTT.

This clonotype was detected only a few times. The V gene is TRBV3-1, the J gene TRBJ2-5, with 15 bases that match TRBD2. The closer fit of TRBJ2-1 to the DNA end suggests the J call may be wrong. The CDR3 has 16 residues. Per the germline V gene, CDR1 is LGHDT and CDR2 is YNNKEL (reference sequence). The CDR3 spells CASSRGLAGGGNEQFF. The CDR3 nucleotides read TGTGCCAGCAGCCGGGGACTAGCGGGAGGTGGGAATGAGCAGTTCTTC.

This clonotype is a singleton in its sample. The genes are TRBV6-6 and TRBJ2-2; no reliable D call. The germline V gene has CDR1 MNHNY and CDR2 SVGAGI (reference sequence). Trimming cost V 0 bases and J 5 bases, with 10 bases left between them. This CDR3 spans 15 amino acids. The CDR3 loop is CASSYSGPVTGELFF. As DNA, the CDR3 is TGTGCCAGCAGTTACTCAGGTCCTGTTACCGGGGAGCTGTTTTTT.

This chain uses TRBV7-2 with TRBJ2-3; possible D gene TRBD2, 5 bases. CDR3 length: 14 residues. Germline loops: CDR1 SGHTA, CDR2 FQGNSA. Trimming pared 5 bases from V and 4 bases from J, leaving 13 bases between. CDR3 residues: CASSQPGSADTQYF. In DNA, the CDR3 is TGTGCCAGCAGCCAGCCGGGGAGCGCAGATACGCAGTATTTT. The full variable domain, in which reference TRBV7-2 and TRBJ2-3 provide the parts outside the CDR3, is GAGVSQSPSNKVTEKGKDVELRCDPISGHTALYWYRQSLGQGLEFLIYFQGNSAPDKSGLPSDRFSAERTGGSVSTLTIQRTQQEDSAVYLCASSQPGSADTQYFGPGTRLTVL.

The chain couples TRBV19 to TRBJ1-1; D is unresolved. V lost 3 bases and J 2 bases, leaving 10 bases between the germline ends. Germline-derived CDR1 and CDR2 are LNHDA and SQIVND (reference sequence). The CDR3 has 14 amino acids. CDR3 sequence: CASSIGRFNTEAFF. CDR3 DNA sequence: TGTGCCAGTAGTATTGGACGGTTTAACACTGAAGCTTTCTTT. Full variable domain (missing parts from reference TRBV19 and TRBJ1-1): DGGITQSPKYLFRKEGQNVTLSCEQNLNHDAMYWYRQDPGQGLRLIYYSQIVNDFQKGDIAEGYSVSREKKESFPLTVTSAQKNPTAFYLCASSIGRFNTEAFFGQGTRLTVV.

V is TRBV29-1 and J is TRBJ2-5, with D unclear. The J call may be faulty, since TRBJ2-7 better matches the DNA end. Germline loops: CDR1 SQVTM, CDR2 ANQGSEA. This CDR3 is built from 12 residues. The CDR3, as DNA: TGCAGCGTTGAGCTGTCCTCCTACGAGCAGTACTTC. This translates into CSVELSSYEQYF.

The chain's CDR3 is CATSPEDNEKLFF. CDR3 nucleotide sequence: TGTGCCACCAGCCCTGAGGACAATGAAAAACTGTTTTTT. This rearrangement joins TRBV15 to TRBJ1-4; D call uncertain. Trimming pared 5 bases from V and 5 bases from J, leaving 9 bases between. Germline CDR1 reads LNHNV; CDR2 reads YYDKDF (reference sequence). The CDR3 covers 13 residues.

This clonotype was seen only once. V and J are TRBV10-3 and TRBJ1-2; D not resolved. Trimming took off 0 bases at V and 5 bases at J, with 13 bases between the two ends. The CDR3 has 15 residues. CDR1 is ENHRY, CDR2 SYGVKD, per germline. This chain's CDR3 is CAISESGRSRYGYTF. The CDR3 region has the DNA TGTGCCATCAGTGAGTCGGGAAGGAGTCGGTATGGCTACACCTTC.

The chain joins TRBV7-8 to TRBJ2-4; D remains unclear. Trimming left V 5 bases short and J 1 base short, with 9 bases between. CDR3 length: 14 residues. The V gene's germline CDR1 is SGHVS and CDR2 FQNEAQ. The CDR3 region is CASSLSGAKNIQYF. CDR3 DNA sequence: TGTGCCAGCAGCCTGTCGGGCGCCAAAAACATTCAGTACTTC.

This chain uses TRBV29-1 with TRBJ1-5; no clear D. This CDR3 is 12 amino acids long. V lost 4 bases to trimming and J lost 4 bases, with 8 bases between them. The germline gives CDR1 SQVTM, CDR2 ANQGSEA. The CDR3 DNA sequence: TGCAGCGTTGGGGCAGAGAATCAGCCCCAGCATTTT. The encoded protein is CSVGAENQPQHF.

This rearrangement joins TRBV6-5 to TRBJ1-2, with 11 bases lining up with TRBD1. Germline lookup yields CDR1 MNHEY and CDR2 SVGAGI. With 0 bases clipped from V and 3 bases from J, the junction kept 6 bases outside the gene matches. The CDR3 totals 17 residues. This CDR3 is CASSYSRDRGEDYGYTF. DNA of the CDR3: TGTGCCAGCAGTTACTCTCGGGACAGGGGGGAGGACTATGGCTACACCTTC.

V usage is TRBV2 and J usage is TRBJ2-3; the match to TRBD2 covers 12 bases. V lost 3 bases, J lost 3 bases, and 1 base stayed unmatched. The germline CDR1 and CDR2 sequences are SNHLY and FYNNEI. The CDR3 covers 15 residues. The DNA for the CDR3 is TGTGCCAGCAGTGACCTAGCGGGAGGGACAGATACGCAGTATTTT. It codes for CASSDLAGGTDTQYF.

This chain joins TRBV27 and TRBJ1-2; D is uncertain. The germline gives CDR1 MNHEY, CDR2 SMNVEV (reference sequence). Trimming cost V 5 bases and J 8 bases, with 24 bases left between them. The CDR3 length is 16 residues. The CDR3 reads CASSPSKGPLLDGYTF. CDR3 nucleotides: TGTGCCAGCAGTCCTAGTAAGGGTCCCCTTTTAGACGGCTACACCTTC.

The chain links TRBV5-1 to TRBJ1-1, with a tentative D call TRBD1 (5 bases). CDR3 length: 13 amino acids. Trimming shortened V by 5 bases and J by 7 bases, and 15 bases separated the two germline ends. Looked up from germline, CDR1 is SGHRS and CDR2 is YFSETQ. The CDR3 region is CASSVKGWGEAFF. In nucleotides, the CDR3 is TGCGCCAGCAGTGTGAAGGGGTGGGGTGAAGCTTTCTTT.

This clonotype was counted only a few times. This chain joins TRBV12-3 or TRBV12-4 and TRBJ1-2; D call uncertain. CDR3 length: 11 residues. The germline V and J ends were trimmed by 11 bases and 8 bases, with 15 bases remaining between them. The CDR3 loop reads CAGLAGGGYTF. The CDR3 nucleotides read TGTGCCGGATTGGCGGGTGGGGGCTACACCTTC.

This clonotype was observed a handful of times. The rearrangement uses TRBV27 and TRBJ2-7; 8 bases align to TRBD1. From germline, CDR1 is MNHEY and CDR2 SMNVEV (reference sequence). The CDR3 sequence is 14 residues long. Unmatched junction bases numbered 6, after V lost 2 bases and J lost 6 bases. DNA of the CDR3: TGTGCCAGCAGTTTAAGGCAGGGGGCAACCGAGCAGTACTTC. Translation: CASSLRQGATEQYF.

The chain recombines TRBV12-3 or TRBV12-4 with TRBJ2-5; D is uncertain. TRBJ2-1 matches the DNA end more closely, so the J call is doubtful. CDR3 length: 14 residues. DNA of the CDR3: TGTGCCAGCAGCCTAAATCCCGGCGGCAATGAGCAGTTCTTC. Translation: CASSLNPGGNEQFF.

CDR3 residues: CASTPRQGAPWETGELFF. For the CDR3, the DNA is TGCGCCAGCACCCCAAGACAGGGGGCCCCCTGGGAGACCGGGGAGCTGTTTTTT. The chain carries TRBV5-1 and TRBJ2-2; 10 nucleotides align to TRBD1. The germline V gene has CDR1 SGHRS and CDR2 YFSETQ. The V segment lost 6 bases and the J segment 5 bases; nucleotides outside the gene matches: 16. The CDR3 loop spans 18 amino acids.

The rearrangement joins TRBV7-2 to TRBJ2-3; D is ambiguous. Germline loops: CDR1 SGHTA, CDR2 FQGNSA. The CDR3 loop spans 15 amino acids. Trimming removed 5 bases at V and 2 bases at J, with 14 bases between. DNA of the CDR3: TGTGCCAGCAGCCCCCACCGGCGGCCCACAGATACGCAGTATTTT. Translating it yields CASSPHRRPTDTQYF.

The rearrangement joins TRBV4-1 to TRBJ2-5; D unclear. The DNA end is more similar to TRBJ2-7, so the J call may be wrong. There are 16 residues in the CDR3. From germline, CDR1 is MGHRA and CDR2 YSYEKL. In nucleotides, the CDR3 is TGCGCCAGCAGCCACTCCGCGGACGGACGAACCTACGAGCAGTACTTC. It specifies CASSHSADGRTYEQYF.

V is TRBV12-3 or TRBV12-4 and J is TRBJ2-7; tentatively, D is TRBD1 (5 bases). Trimming removed 0 bases at V and 5 bases at J, with 17 bases between. This CDR3 is 16 amino acids long. For the CDR3, the DNA is TGTGCCAGCAGTTTAGCGCTCGTAGGGGTTTCCAACGAGCAGTACTTC. Protein sequence: CASSLALVGVSNEQYF.

In its sample, this clonotype was seen many times. The chain is built from TRBV7-2 and TRBJ2-7; D might be TRBD1 or TRBD2, each matching 6 bases. The CDR3 has 15 amino acids. Germline V lookup: CDR1 SGHTA, CDR2 FQGNSA. With 4 bases removed from V and 3 bases from J, the gap between germline ends came to 16 bases. The CDR3 DNA is TGTGCCAGCAGCTCCATCGGAGGGGGAGTCTACGAGCAGTACTTC. Its translation: CASSSIGGGVYEQYF.

This chain uses TRBV5-1 with TRBJ1-2; TRBD1 is a possible D gene (5 bases). Looked up from germline, CDR1 is SGHRS and CDR2 is YFSETQ. V was pared by 4 bases and J by 6 bases, with 13 bases between. This CDR3 spans 13 amino acids. The CDR3, as DNA: TGCGCCAGCAGCGTCAACTGGGGGGATGGCTACACCTTC. Encoded protein: CASSVNWGDGYTF.

V gene TRBV28 combines with J gene TRBJ2-7; 7 bases align to TRBD1. Germline V lookup: CDR1 MDHEN, CDR2 SYDVKM. The CDR3 extends over 15 amino acids. V lost 6 bases, J lost 4 bases, and 12 bases stayed unmatched. The CDR3 DNA sequence: TGTGCCAGCAGGGGGTTGTTGGGGACAGCTTACGAGCAGTACTTC. Translation gives CASRGLLGTAYEQYF.

This clonotype occurred a few times. The chain employs TRBV20-1 and TRBJ1-1, with D possibly TRBD1 on 5 matching bases. The CDR3 loop spans 14 amino acids. V lost 0 bases to trimming and J lost 1 base, with 9 bases between them. Germline CDR1 and CDR2: DFQATT and SNEGSKA (reference sequence). CDR3 DNA sequence: TGCAGTGCTAGAGACGATGGGGGGAACACTGAAGCTTTCTTT. Translation gives CSARDDGGNTEAFF.

This clonotype was seen a handful of times. V is TRBV11-1 and J is TRBJ2-1; 10 bases agree with TRBD2. This CDR3 comprises 15 residues. Germline V gives CDR1 SGHAT, CDR2 FQDESV (reference sequence). With V trimmed by 5 bases and J by 15 bases, 16 bases remained unmatched. The CDR3 DNA is TGTGCCAGCAGCCCGGAGGGTCAGCGGGGGGGCTTCCTGTTCTTC. Protein sequence: CASSPEGQRGGFLFF.